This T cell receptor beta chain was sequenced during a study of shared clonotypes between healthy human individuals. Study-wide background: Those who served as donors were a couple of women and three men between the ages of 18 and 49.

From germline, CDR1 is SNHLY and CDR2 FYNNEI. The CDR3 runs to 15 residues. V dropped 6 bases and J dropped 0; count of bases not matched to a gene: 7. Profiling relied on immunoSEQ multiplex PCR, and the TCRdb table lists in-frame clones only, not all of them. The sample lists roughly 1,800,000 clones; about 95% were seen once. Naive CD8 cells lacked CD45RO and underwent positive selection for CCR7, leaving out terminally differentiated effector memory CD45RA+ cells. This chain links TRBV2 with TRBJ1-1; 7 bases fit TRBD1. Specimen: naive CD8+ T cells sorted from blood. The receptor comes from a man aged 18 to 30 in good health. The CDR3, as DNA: TGTGCCAGCAGGCTCGGGACAGACATGAACACTGAAGCTTTCTTT. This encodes CASRLGTDMNTEAFF.